The clone carrying this T cell receptor beta chain has a handful of counts. Assay used: immunoSEQ multiplex PCR; TCRdb lists only in-frame clones, some missing. The sample lists about 310,000 clones; about nine tenths were seen once. This sample was included in a study of blood T cell repertoires in COVID-19. Study overall: The samples span acute and convalescent COVID-19 from the United States, Italy and Spain.

V was clipped by 0 bases and J by 3 bases, with 12 bases between them. Germline V lookup: CDR1 SGDLS, CDR2 YYNGEE. The CDR3 loop spans 15 amino acids. Sequencing input: peripheral blood. The origin of this receptor is a man aged 50 or older with active or convalescent COVID-19. V usage is TRBV9 and J usage is TRBJ1-1; D is possibly TRBD1 (5 bases). The CDR3 loop reads CASSVDGRGYTEAFF. As DNA, the CDR3 is TGTGCCAGCAGCGTAGACGGAAGGGGATACACTGAAGCTTTCTTT. The whole variable domain, remainder taken from reference TRBV9 and TRBJ1-1, is DSGVTQTPKHLITATGQRVTLRCSPRSGDLSVYWYQQSLDQGLQFLIQYYNGEERAKGNILERFSAQQFPDLHSELNLSSLELGDSALYFCASSVDGRGYTEAFFGQGTRLTVV.